The next 32 T cell receptor beta chains were all read from a single sample in a study of identical twins. MiXCR, run by TCRdb on the 5' RACE reads, gives a single entry per CDR3 protein. The data show 220,000 or so distinct CDR3 sequences, roughly 7% seen once. These same records also appear under a second study, on yellow fever vaccine responses in identical twins.

Sequencing was performed on memory (CD45RO+) T cells sorted from blood. The receptors were gathered from a woman aged 18-29 years in good health.

This clonotype was seen at least ten times. The chain combines TRBV29-1 with TRBJ2-1; 14 bases match TRBD2. Germline values: CDR1 SQVTM, CDR2 ANQGSEA. The CDR3 is 17 residues long. With V trimmed by 7 bases and J by 6 bases, 14 bases remained unmatched. CDR3 DNA: TGCAGCGGCTTAGGACTAGCGGGGGGCGATTATCCCAATGAGCAGTTCTTC. It specifies CSGLGLAGGDYPNEQFF.

This clonotype was seen many times. This chain joins TRBV7-3 and TRBJ2-2, with D perhaps matching TRBD2 (6 bases). This CDR3 comprises 14 residues. Deletions cut 5 bases from V and 4 bases from J, with 11 bases between. CDR1 and CDR2 (germline): SGHTA, FQGTGA. CDR3 coding DNA: TGTGCCAGCAGCGTGGAGGGTAGCACCGGGGAGCTGTTTTTT. It encodes CASSVEGSTGELFF.

This clonotype is medium-sized in the sample. The chain employs TRBV5-1 and TRBJ2-1; maybe TRBD2 (6 bases). V was trimmed by 0 bases and J by 7 bases, leaving 11 bases between them. This CDR3 region has 14 residues. Germline V gene lookup returns CDR1 SGHRS and CDR2 YFSETQ. The CDR3 protein is CASSLGHGGNEQFF. CDR3 in DNA: TGCGCCAGCAGCTTGGGACATGGGGGGAATGAGCAGTTCTTC.

At least ten counts were recorded for this clonotype. The V gene is TRBV10-1, the J gene TRBJ1-2; 8 nucleotides align to TRBD1. Per germline, CDR1 WNHNN and CDR2 SYGVQD (reference sequence). There are 14 residues in the CDR3. J gave up 4 bases and V 4 bases, and 5 bases lay outside the gene matches. CDR3 protein: CASSGTGTAYGYTF. For the CDR3, the DNA is TGCGCCAGCAGTGGGACAGGGACGGCCTATGGCTACACCTTC.

This clonotype was recorded at least ten times. The chain employs TRBV5-6 and TRBJ1-6; D remains ambiguous. The CDR3 runs 14 residues. V was clipped by 0 bases and J by 1 base, with 2 bases between them. The germline CDR1 and CDR2 sequences are SGHDT and YYEEEE. CDR3 sequence: CASSLVSYNSPLHF. CDR3 bases: TGTGCCAGCAGCTTGGTGTCCTATAATTCACCCCTCCACTTT.

At least ten counts were recorded for this clonotype. This chain joins TRBV20-1 and TRBJ2-1; D possibly corresponds to TRBD1 (6 bases). The germline CDR1 and CDR2 sequences are DFQATT and SNEGSKA (reference sequence). V gave up 4 bases and J gave up 9 bases, with 19 bases separating them. CDR3 length equals 14 residues. CDR3 DNA: TGCAGTGCTACCACCTCAGGGGTTCGTGGTGAGCAGTTCTTC. It is translated as CSATTSGVRGEQFF.

With respect to this clonotype: Germline is not matched at one junction end, which may reflect a read error. The J gene is TRBJ1-2, the V gene TRBV6-1; 7 nucleotides agree with TRBD1. Per the germline V gene, CDR1 is MNHNS and CDR2 is SASEGT. The CDR3 contains 14 residues. This CDR3 reads CASRRQGSKYGYTF. In nucleotides, the CDR3 is TGTGCTAGCAGACGACAGGGTTCGAAGTATGGCTACACCTTC.

This clonotype was counted at least ten times. This chain joins TRBV13 and TRBJ1-6, with a tentative D call TRBD1 (5 bases). V lost 11 bases to trimming and J lost 8 bases, with 16 bases between them. This CDR3 spans 13 amino acids. Germline CDR1 reads PRHDT; CDR2 reads FYEKMQ (reference sequence). Here the CDR3 DNA reads TGTGCCTTGAGCGGGGGGTTTGATTCACCCCTCCACTTT. Its protein is CALSGGFDSPLHF.

At least ten counts were recorded for this clonotype. The chain is built from TRBV6-2 or TRBV6-3 and TRBJ2-1; no clear D. The V gene's germline CDR1 is MNHEY and CDR2 SVGEGT. This CDR3 is 13 amino acids long. The V gene lost 5 bases and the J gene lost 3 bases, with 8 bases spanning the gap. The CDR3: CASSAPDYNEQFF. DNA of the CDR3: TGTGCCAGCAGTGCCCCGGACTACAATGAGCAGTTCTTC.

Many counts were recorded for this clonotype. The rearrangement joins TRBV20-1 to TRBJ2-1; possible D gene TRBD2, 7 bases. The CDR3 has 16 amino acids. Germline-derived CDR1 and CDR2 are DFQATT and SNEGSKA (reference sequence). V lost 0 bases to trimming and J lost 4 bases, with 16 bases between them. CDR3 nucleotides: TGCAGTGCTAGAGATCGGGGGGCTTGGGGTTACAATGAGCAGTTCTTC. Protein sequence: CSARDRGAWGYNEQFF.

This clonotype appeared many times. V and J are TRBV20-1 and TRBJ1-2; D unclear. This CDR3 region has 13 residues. Germline CDR1 is DFQATT and CDR2 is SNEGSKA (reference sequence). V was pared by 1 base and J by 5 bases, with 11 bases between. The CDR3 DNA follows: TGCAGTGCTAGAGCTGGGCAGGAGTATGGCTACACCTTC. It is translated as CSARAGQEYGYTF.

This clonotype came up a few times. This CDR3 reads CASRDSSTDTQYF. In nucleotides, the CDR3 is TGCGCCAGCAGGGACAGTAGCACAGATACGCAGTATTTT. V and J are TRBV10-2 and TRBJ2-3; a possible D gene is TRBD1 (6 bases). The V end lost 6 bases, the J end lost 0 bases, and 7 bases lay between the germline ends. Per germline, CDR1 WSHSY and CDR2 SAAADI. The CDR3 spans 13 residues.

This clonotype was counted ten times or more. The chain is built from TRBV5-1 and TRBJ2-2, with TRBD2 matching over 12 bases. Germline trimming cut 4 bases from V and 4 bases from J; bases unmatched to any gene: 5. Germline V CDR1 and CDR2: SGHRS, YFSETQ. The CDR3 sequence is 16 residues long. The CDR3 DNA is TGCGCCAGCAGCCCCTTGACTAGCGGGGGCACCGGGGAGCTGTTTTTT. Protein product: CASSPLTSGGTGELFF.

This clonotype was recorded at least ten times. The chain employs TRBV7-8 and TRBJ2-7; 14 bases map to TRBD2. CDR3 length: 19 residues. CDR1 and CDR2 (germline): SGHVS, FQNEAQ. V shed 7 bases and J 2 bases; nucleotides not matched to a gene: 16. The CDR3 DNA is TGTGCCAGCAACATTAGGGGGGGGACTAGCGGGAGACTTACCTACGAGCAGTACTTC. It specifies CASNIRGGTSGRLTYEQYF.

This clonotype appeared many times. The chain links TRBV18 to TRBJ2-4; the match to TRBD1 covers 8 bases. CDR1 and CDR2 from the germline V gene are KGHSH and LQKENI. Germline trimming cut 3 bases from V and 4 bases from J; bases unmatched to any gene: 5. The CDR3 totals 15 residues. The CDR3 DNA is TGTGCCAGCTCACCGACCACAGGGGGGAAAAACATTCAGTACTTC. Its translation is CASSPTTGGKNIQYF. The whole variable domain, filled in from reference TRBV18 and TRBJ2-4, reads NAGVMQNPRHLVRRRGQEARLRCSPMKGHSHVYWYRQLPEEGLKFMVYLQKENIIDESGMPKERFSAEFPKEGPSILRIQQVVRGDSAAYFCASSPTTGGKNIQYFGAGTRLSVL.

This clonotype appeared many times. This chain joins TRBV12-3 or TRBV12-4 and TRBJ1-2; D ambiguous. The CDR3 is made up of 11 amino acids. V lost 5 bases and J 4 bases, leaving 5 bases between the germline ends. For the CDR3, the DNA is TGTGCCAGCAGTGCAAGCTATGGCTACACCTTC. This gives the protein CASSASYGYTF.

The chain couples TRBV3-1 to TRBJ2-1, with D perhaps matching TRBD1 or TRBD2 (6 bases each). V dropped 0 bases and J dropped 15 bases, with 12 bases sitting between them. Per the germline V gene, CDR1 is LGHDT and CDR2 is YNNKEL (reference sequence). The CDR3 has 12 amino acids. CDR3 residues: CASSQEIGGSFF. The CDR3 nucleotides read TGTGCCAGCAGCCAAGAGATCGGGGGCTCGTTCTTC.

The V and J genes are TRBV7-3 and TRBJ2-1; 8 bases match TRBD2. Germline-derived CDR1 and CDR2 are SGHTA and FQGTGA. The CDR3 sequence is 15 residues long. V lost 5 bases to trimming and J lost 5 bases; unmatched junction nucleotides: 8. CDR3 in amino acids: CASSRRSGGDNEQFF. CDR3 DNA: TGTGCCAGCAGCCGCCGGAGCGGGGGTGACAATGAGCAGTTCTTC.

This clonotype was counted a few times. The CDR3 region has the DNA TGTGCCAGCAGCTTAGGTCCTACCACAGATACGCAGTATTTT. Translating gives CASSLGPTTDTQYF. The gene calls are TRBV7-2 and TRBJ2-3; no clear D gene. V was cut by 1 base and J by 2 bases, with 7 bases left in between. The CDR3 is 14 residues long. Germline V CDR1 and CDR2: SGHTA, FQGNSA.

The rearrangement uses TRBV5-6 and TRBJ2-1; D gene unclear. Trimming left V 1 base short and J 3 bases short, with 11 bases between. In germline, CDR1 is SGHDT, CDR2 YYEEEE. The CDR3 is 15 residues long. In DNA, the CDR3 is TGTGCCAGCAGCTTGCGGCTGACCTTCTACAATGAGCAGTTCTTC. Amino acid sequence: CASSLRLTFYNEQFF.

The chain couples TRBV28 to TRBJ2-1; D is ambiguous. The CDR3 contains 15 residues. Trimming pared 5 bases from V and 10 bases from J, leaving 21 bases between. The germline V gene has CDR1 MDHEN and CDR2 SYDVKM. CDR3 amino acids: CASSPTGALGWEQFF. The CDR3 bases are TGTGCCAGCAGTCCGACGGGCGCGCTGGGGTGGGAGCAGTTCTTC.

The table lists this clonotype with a few counts. The chain joins TRBV27 to TRBJ2-3; no clear D gene. V gave up 0 bases and J gave up 4 bases, with 11 bases separating them. Germline CDR1 is MNHEY and CDR2 is SMNVEV (reference sequence). CDR3 length: 15 amino acids. CDR3 sequence reads: CASSLSPAGPDTQYF. CDR3 nucleotides: TGTGCCAGCAGTTTATCACCCGCCGGCCCAGATACGCAGTATTTT.

This clonotype has just a few counts. V is TRBV5-1 and J is TRBJ2-3; the match to TRBD1 covers 7 bases. With 0 bases clipped from V and 0 bases from J, the junction kept 4 bases outside the gene matches. Germline CDR1 is SGHRS and CDR2 is YFSETQ. CDR3 length: 16 residues. CDR3 in amino acids: CASSLADRPSTDTQYF. In DNA form, the CDR3 reads TGCGCCAGCAGCTTGGCGGACAGGCCAAGCACAGATACGCAGTATTTT.

This clonotype was found many times. The chain uses TRBV7-9 and TRBJ1-5, with D unclear. Germline loops: CDR1 SEHNR, CDR2 FQNEAQ (reference sequence). V dropped 1 base and J dropped 3 bases, with 7 bases sitting between them. The CDR3 extends over 14 amino acids. CDR3 nucleotide sequence: TGTGCCAGCAGCTTAGGAGGGTACAATCAGCCCCAGCATTTT. This encodes CASSLGGYNQPQHF. Full variable domain (outside the CDR3, taken from reference TRBV7-9 and TRBJ1-5): DTGVSQNPRHKITKRGQNVTFRCDPISEHNRLYWYRQTLGQGPEFLTYFQNEAQLEKSRLLSDRFSAERPKGSFSTLEIQRTEQGDSAMYLCASSLGGYNQPQHFGDGTRLSIL.

This clonotype was found many times. The V and J genes are TRBV12-3 or TRBV12-4 and TRBJ2-5; 8 bases agree with TRBD2. This CDR3 is built from 14 residues. V lost 1 base and J lost 5; bases outside the gene matches: 3. CDR3 in amino acids: CASSLGTSWETQYF. The DNA of the CDR3 is TGTGCCAGCAGTTTAGGGACTAGCTGGGAGACCCAGTACTTC.

This clonotype was seen only a few times. The chain joins TRBV3-1 to TRBJ1-1; weak D call: TRBD1 (5 bases). Germline V gene lookup returns CDR1 LGHDT and CDR2 YNNKEL (reference sequence). The CDR3 is 15 amino acids. The V end was cut by 4 bases, the J end by 1 base, with 13 bases between. The CDR3 region has the DNA TGTGCCAGCAGCCCCAACCCGGGGCAGAACACTGAAGCTTTCTTT. Amino acid sequence: CASSPNPGQNTEAFF.

This clonotype was seen a handful of times. Here the CDR3 reads CATAARDPRAGETQYF. CDR3 DNA sequence: TGTGCCACCGCCGCTCGGGACCCGAGAGCTGGGGAGACCCAGTACTTC. This chain connects TRBV24-1 to TRBJ2-5, with D perhaps matching TRBD1 or TRBD2 (5 bases each). Germline CDR1 is KGHDR and CDR2 is SFDVKD. CDR3 length: 16 amino acids. V dropped 9 bases and J dropped 5 bases, with 24 bases sitting between them.

The rearrangement joins TRBV5-1 to TRBJ1-2; D may be TRBD1 (6 bases). Per germline, CDR1 SGHRS and CDR2 YFSETQ. V lost 6 bases to trimming and J lost 2 bases, with 14 bases between them. The CDR3 runs 14 residues. CDR3 sequence: CASNLAGANYGYTF. The CDR3 DNA is TGCGCCAGCAATCTGGCAGGGGCCAACTATGGCTACACCTTC.

V is TRBV14 and J is TRBJ2-1, with 12 positions matching TRBD2. The germline V gene encodes CDR1 SGHDN and CDR2 FVKESK. The CDR3 is 15 residues long. The junction had 8 bases not matched to a gene; V was cut back by 4 bases and J by 10 bases. CDR3 residues: CASSPLAGGRGEQFF. DNA for the CDR3: TGTGCCAGCAGCCCGCTAGCGGGAGGGCGAGGAGAGCAGTTCTTC.

This clonotype was recorded at least ten times. The V call is TRBV20-1, the J call TRBJ1-1; tentatively, D is TRBD1 (6 bases). The CDR3 sequence is 15 residues long. Germline CDR1 is DFQATT and CDR2 is SNEGSKA (reference sequence). V was trimmed by 0 bases and J by 0 bases, leaving 11 bases between them. This chain's CDR3 is CSARDHGGLNTEAFF. Written as DNA, the CDR3 is TGCAGTGCTAGAGATCATGGGGGCTTGAACACTGAAGCTTTCTTT.

The table lists this clonotype with a few counts. This chain joins TRBV5-1 and TRBJ1-2, with 11 positions matching TRBD1. CDR1 is SGHRS, CDR2 YFSETQ, per germline. V gave up 0 bases and J gave up 5 bases; unmatched junction bases: 3. CDR3 length: 15 amino acids. In nucleotides, the CDR3 is TGCGCCAGCAGCTTGGTAGGGACAGGGGGATATGGCTACACCTTC. Translation: CASSLVGTGGYGYTF.

This clonotype was observed a handful of times. The chain recombines TRBV11-2 with TRBJ1-2; no clear D. V lost 5 bases and J lost 5, with 12 bases in between. There are 13 residues in the CDR3. Germline CDR1 is SGHAT and CDR2 is FQNNGV. The CDR3 DNA reads as TGTGCCAGCAGCCCCCAAAAACTGTATGGCTACACCTTC. Translation gives CASSPQKLYGYTF.